A few counts support the clone carrying this T cell receptor beta chain. Time point denoted: patch test 1, 2 weeks after DPC sensitization. Sample treatment: therapeutic diphenylcyclopropenone sensitization with weekly scalp DPC. TCRdb reprocessed the RACE reads with MiXCR, giving one entry per CDR3 protein. The sample holds under 200,000 distinct CDR3 sequences, roughly 15% seen once. V shed 5 bases and J 8 bases; nucleotides not matched to a gene: 8. Germline loops: CDR1 MNHEY, CDR2 SMNVEV (reference sequence). CDR3 length equals 14 residues. These data belong to a study of human T cells and chemical hapten exposure. Study details: The study enrolled mostly female patients with alopecia areata, totalis or universalis.

The chain combines TRBV27 with TRBJ1-4; 7 positions agree with TRBD1. Source: whole blood, taken in connection with sensitization to the hapten diphenylcyclopropenone (DPC). The sequence was obtained from a woman between 25 and 40 years old with alopecia areata. Some clones in this sample may be carry-over from other donors' samples. CDR3 sequence (DNA): TGTGCCAGCAGTCCACAGGGGCGGGAGGAAAAACTGTTTTTT. It specifies CASSPQGREEKLFF.